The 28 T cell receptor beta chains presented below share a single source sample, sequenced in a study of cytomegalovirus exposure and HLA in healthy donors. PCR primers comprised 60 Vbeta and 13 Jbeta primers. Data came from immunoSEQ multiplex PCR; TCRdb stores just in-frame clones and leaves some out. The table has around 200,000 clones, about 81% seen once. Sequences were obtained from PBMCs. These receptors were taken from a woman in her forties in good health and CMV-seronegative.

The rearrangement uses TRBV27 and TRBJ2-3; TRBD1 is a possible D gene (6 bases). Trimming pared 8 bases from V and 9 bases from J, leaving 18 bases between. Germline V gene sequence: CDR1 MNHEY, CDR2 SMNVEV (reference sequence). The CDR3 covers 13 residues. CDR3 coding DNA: TGTGCCAGCGGACCGGGGACATCATACACGCAGTATTTT. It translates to CASGPGTSYTQYF.

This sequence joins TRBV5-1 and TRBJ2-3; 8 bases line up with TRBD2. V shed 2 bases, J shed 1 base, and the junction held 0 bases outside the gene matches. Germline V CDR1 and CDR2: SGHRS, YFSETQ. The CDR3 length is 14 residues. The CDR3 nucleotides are TGCGCCAGCAGCTTACTAGCGGGCACAGATACGCAGTATTTT. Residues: CASSLLAGTDTQYF.

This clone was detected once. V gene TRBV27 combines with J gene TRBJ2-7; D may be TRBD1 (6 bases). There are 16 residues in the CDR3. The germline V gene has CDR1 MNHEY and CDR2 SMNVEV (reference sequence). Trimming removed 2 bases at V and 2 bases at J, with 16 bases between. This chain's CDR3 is CASSLGRRAGAYEQYF. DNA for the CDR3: TGTGCCAGCAGTTTAGGTCGACGGGCAGGGGCCTACGAGCAGTACTTC.

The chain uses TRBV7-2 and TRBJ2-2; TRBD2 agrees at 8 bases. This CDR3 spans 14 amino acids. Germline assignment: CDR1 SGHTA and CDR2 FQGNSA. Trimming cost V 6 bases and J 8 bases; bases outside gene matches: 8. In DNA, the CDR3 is TGTGCCAGCAGGTCCACTAGCGGCCAGGGGGAGCTGTTTTTT. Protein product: CASRSTSGQGELFF. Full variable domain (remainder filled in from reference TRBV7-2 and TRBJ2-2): GAGVSQSPSNKVTEKGKDVELRCDPISGHTALYWYRQSLGQGLEFLIYFQGNSAPDKSGLPSDRFSAERTGGSVSTLTIQRTQQEDSAVYLCASRSTSGQGELFFGEGSRLTVL.

This CDR3 reads CASSPSGKQETQYF. CDR3 coding DNA: TGTGCCAGTAGTCCATCGGGAAAACAAGAGACCCAGTACTTC. The chain carries TRBV19 and TRBJ2-5; weak D call: TRBD2 (5 bases). The germline V and J ends were trimmed by 5 bases and 2 bases, with 12 bases remaining between them. CDR3 length: 14 amino acids. Germline V lookup: CDR1 LNHDA, CDR2 SQIVND (reference sequence).

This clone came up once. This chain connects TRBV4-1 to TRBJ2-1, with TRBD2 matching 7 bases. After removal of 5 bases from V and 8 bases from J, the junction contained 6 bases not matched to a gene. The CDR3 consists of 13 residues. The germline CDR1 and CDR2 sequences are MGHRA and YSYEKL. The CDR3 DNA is TGCGCCAGCAGCAGGACTAGTTTATATGAGCAGTTCTTC. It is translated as CASSRTSLYEQFF.

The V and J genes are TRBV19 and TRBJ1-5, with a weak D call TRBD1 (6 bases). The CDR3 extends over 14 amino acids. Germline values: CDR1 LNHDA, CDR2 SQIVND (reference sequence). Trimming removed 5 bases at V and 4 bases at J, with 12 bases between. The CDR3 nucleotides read TGTGCCAGTAGTCTGCGGGGGGCGAATCAGCCCCAGCATTTT. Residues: CASSLRGANQPQHF.

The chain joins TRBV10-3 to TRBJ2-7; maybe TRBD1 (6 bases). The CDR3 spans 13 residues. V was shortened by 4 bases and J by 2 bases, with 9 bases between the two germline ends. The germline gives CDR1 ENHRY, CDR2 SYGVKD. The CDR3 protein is CAISVAGAYEQYF. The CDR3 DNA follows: TGTGCCATCAGTGTCGCAGGGGCCTACGAGCAGTACTTC.

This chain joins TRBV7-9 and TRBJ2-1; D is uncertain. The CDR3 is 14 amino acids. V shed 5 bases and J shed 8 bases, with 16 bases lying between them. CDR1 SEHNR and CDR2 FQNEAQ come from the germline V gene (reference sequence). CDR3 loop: CASSRPMVTDEQFF. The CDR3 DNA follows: TGTGCCAGCAGCCGTCCCATGGTAACAGATGAGCAGTTCTTC.

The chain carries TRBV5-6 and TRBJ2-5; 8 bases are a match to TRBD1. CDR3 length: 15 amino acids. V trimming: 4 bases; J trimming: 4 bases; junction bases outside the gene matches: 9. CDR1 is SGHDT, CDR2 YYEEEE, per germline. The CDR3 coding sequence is TGTGCCAGCAGCCCGCTCAGGGGGCGCACAGAGACCCAGTACTTC. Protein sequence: CASSPLRGRTETQYF.

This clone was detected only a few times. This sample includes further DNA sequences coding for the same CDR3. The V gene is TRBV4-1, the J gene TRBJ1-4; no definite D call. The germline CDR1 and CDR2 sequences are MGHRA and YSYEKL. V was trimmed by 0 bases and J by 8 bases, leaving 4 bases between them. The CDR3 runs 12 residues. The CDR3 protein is CASSQDGEKLFF. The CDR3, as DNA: TGCGCCAGCAGCCAAGACGGGGAAAAACTGTTTTTT.

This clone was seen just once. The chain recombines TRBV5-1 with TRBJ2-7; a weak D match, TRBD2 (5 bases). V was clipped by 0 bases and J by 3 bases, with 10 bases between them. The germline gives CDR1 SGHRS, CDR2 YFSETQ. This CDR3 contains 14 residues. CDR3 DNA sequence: TGCGCCAGCAGCTTGGCCACGGGAAACTACGAGCAGTACTTC. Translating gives CASSLATGNYEQYF.

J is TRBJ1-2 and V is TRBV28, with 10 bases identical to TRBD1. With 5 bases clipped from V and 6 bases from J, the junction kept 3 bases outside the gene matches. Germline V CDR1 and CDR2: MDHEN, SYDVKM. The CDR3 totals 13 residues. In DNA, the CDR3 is TGTGCCAGCAGTCTGGACAGGGGGGATGGCTACACCTTC. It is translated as CASSLDRGDGYTF.

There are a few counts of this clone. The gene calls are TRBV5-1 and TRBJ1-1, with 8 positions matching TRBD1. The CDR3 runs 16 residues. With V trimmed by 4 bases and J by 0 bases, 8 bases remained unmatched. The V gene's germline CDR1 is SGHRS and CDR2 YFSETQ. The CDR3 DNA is TGCGCCAGCAGCCCCAGACAGGGGCTAATGAACACTGAAGCTTTCTTT. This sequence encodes CASSPRQGLMNTEAFF.

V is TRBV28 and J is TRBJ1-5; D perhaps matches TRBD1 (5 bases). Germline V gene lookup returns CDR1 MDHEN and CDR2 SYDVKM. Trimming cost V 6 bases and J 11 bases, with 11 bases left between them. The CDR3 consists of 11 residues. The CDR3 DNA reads TGTGCCAGCAGATCAGGGAGGGCCCAGCATTTT. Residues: CASRSGRAQHF.

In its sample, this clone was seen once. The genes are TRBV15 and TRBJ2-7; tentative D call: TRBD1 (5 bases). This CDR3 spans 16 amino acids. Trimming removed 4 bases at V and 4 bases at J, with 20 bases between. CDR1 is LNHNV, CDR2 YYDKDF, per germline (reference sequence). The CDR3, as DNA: TGTGCCACCAGCATAGGGTCGGTTAGGGGCGCATACGAGCAGTACTTC. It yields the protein CATSIGSVRGAYEQYF. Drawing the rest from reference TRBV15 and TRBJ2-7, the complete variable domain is DAMVIQNPRYQVTQFGKPVTLSCSQTLNHNVMYWYQQKSSQAPKLLFHYYDKDFNNEADTPDNFQSRRPNTSFCFLDIRSPGLGDTAMYLCATSIGSVRGAYEQYFGPGTRLTVT.

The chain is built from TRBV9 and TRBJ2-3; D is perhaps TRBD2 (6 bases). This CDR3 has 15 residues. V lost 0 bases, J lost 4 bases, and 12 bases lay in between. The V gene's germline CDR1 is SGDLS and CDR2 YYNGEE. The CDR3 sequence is CASSVVGGVADTQYF. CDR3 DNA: TGTGCCAGCAGCGTAGTCGGAGGGGTGGCAGATACGCAGTATTTT.

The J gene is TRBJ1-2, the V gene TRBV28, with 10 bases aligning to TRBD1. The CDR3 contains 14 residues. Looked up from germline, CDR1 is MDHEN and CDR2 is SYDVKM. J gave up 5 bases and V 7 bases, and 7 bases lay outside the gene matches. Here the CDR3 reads CASKGQGTYYGYTF. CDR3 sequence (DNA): TGTGCCAGCAAGGGACAGGGGACCTATTATGGCTACACCTTC.

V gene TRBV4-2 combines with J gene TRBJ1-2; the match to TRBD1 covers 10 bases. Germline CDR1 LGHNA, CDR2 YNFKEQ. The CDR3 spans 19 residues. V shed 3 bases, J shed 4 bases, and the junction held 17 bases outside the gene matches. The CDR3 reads CASSQPHWRGTGVGYGYTF. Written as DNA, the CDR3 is TGTGCCAGCAGCCAGCCCCATTGGCGGGGGACAGGGGTCGGCTATGGCTACACCTTC.

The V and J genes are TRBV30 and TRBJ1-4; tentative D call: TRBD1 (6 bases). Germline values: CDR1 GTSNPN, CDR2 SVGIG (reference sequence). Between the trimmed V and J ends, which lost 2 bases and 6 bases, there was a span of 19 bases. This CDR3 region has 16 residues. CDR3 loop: CAWSPPRVGAYEKLFF. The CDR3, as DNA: TGTGCCTGGAGTCCCCCCCGTGTGGGGGCCTATGAAAAACTGTTTTTT.

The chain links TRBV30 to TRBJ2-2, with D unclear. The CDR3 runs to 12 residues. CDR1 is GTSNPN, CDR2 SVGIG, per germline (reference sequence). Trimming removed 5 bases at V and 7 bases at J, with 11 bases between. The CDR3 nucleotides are TGTGCCTGGTTCTCAGGCAGCGGGGAGCTGTTTTTT. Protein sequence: CAWFSGSGELFF.

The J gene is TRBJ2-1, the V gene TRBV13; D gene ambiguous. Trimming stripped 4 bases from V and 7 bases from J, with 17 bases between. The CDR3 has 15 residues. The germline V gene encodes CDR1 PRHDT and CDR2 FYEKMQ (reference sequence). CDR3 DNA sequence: TGTGCCAGCAGCTCGCCCCATCGTAGAGGAAATGAGCAGTTCTTC. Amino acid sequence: CASSSPHRRGNEQFF.

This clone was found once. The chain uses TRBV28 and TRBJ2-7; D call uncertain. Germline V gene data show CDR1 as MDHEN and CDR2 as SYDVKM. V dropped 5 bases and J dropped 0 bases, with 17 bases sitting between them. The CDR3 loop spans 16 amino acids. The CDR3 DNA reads TGTGCCAGCAGTCAACCAGGTCTTGTGAGCTCCTACGAGCAGTACTTC. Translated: CASSQPGLVSSYEQYF.

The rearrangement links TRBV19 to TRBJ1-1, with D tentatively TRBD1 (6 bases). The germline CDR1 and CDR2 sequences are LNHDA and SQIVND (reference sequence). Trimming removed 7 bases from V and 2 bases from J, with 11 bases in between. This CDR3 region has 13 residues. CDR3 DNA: TGTGCCAGTAACCGCGGGGGCAACACTGAAGCTTTCTTT. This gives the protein CASNRGGNTEAFF.

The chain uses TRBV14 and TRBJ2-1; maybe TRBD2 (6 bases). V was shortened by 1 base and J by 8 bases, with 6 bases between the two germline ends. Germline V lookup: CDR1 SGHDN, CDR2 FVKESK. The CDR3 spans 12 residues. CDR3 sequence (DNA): TGTGCCAGCAGCCAAGGGGGGGATGAGCAGTTCTTC. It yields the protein CASSQGGDEQFF.

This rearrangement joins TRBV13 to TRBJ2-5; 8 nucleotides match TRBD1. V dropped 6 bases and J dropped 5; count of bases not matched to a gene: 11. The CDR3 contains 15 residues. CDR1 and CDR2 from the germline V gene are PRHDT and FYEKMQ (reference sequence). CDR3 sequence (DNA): TGTGCCAGCAGTCCAACTACAGGGGGGTGGGAGACCCAGTACTTC. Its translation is CASSPTTGGWETQYF.

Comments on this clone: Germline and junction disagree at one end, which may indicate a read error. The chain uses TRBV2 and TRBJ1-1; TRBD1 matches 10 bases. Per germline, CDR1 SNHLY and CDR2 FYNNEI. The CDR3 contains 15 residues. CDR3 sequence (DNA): TGTGCCAGCCTCCGGGACAGGGGACCGAACACTAAAGCTTTCTTT. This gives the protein CASLRDRGPNTKAFF.

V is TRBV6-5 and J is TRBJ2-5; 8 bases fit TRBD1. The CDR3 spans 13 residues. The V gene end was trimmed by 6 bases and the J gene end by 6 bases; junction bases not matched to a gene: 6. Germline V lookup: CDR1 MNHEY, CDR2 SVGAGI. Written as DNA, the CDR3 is TGTGCCAGCAGCCGGACAGGGCGACAGACCCAGTACTTC. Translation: CASSRTGRQTQYF.